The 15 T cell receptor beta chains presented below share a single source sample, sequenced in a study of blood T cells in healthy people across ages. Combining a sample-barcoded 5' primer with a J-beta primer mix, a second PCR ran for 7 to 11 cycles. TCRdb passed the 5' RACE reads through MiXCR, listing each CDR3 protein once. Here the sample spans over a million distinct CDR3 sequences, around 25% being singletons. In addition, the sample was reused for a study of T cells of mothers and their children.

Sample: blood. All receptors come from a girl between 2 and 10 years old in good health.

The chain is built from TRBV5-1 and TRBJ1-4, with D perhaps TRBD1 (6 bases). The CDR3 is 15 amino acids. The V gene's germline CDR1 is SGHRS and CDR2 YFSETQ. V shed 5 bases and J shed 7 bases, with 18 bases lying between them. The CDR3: CASRLLSLGAEKLFF. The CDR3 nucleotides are TGCGCCAGCAGGCTCCTATCTTTGGGGGCTGAAAAACTGTTTTTT.

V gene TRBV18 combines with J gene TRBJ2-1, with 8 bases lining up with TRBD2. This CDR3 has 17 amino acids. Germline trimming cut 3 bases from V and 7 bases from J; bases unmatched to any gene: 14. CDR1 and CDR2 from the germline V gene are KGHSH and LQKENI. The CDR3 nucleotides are TGTGCCAGCTCACCTCTACTAGCGGCCTCATCTTTAAATGAGCAGTTCTTC. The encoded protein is CASSPLLAASSLNEQFF.

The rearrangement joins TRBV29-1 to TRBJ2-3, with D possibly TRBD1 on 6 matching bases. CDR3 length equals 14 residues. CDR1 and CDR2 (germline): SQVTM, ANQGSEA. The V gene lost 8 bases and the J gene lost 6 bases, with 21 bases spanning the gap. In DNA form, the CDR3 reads TGCAGCTATACCCGGGACACAGTTATTGATACGCAGTATTTT. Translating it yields CSYTRDTVIDTQYF.

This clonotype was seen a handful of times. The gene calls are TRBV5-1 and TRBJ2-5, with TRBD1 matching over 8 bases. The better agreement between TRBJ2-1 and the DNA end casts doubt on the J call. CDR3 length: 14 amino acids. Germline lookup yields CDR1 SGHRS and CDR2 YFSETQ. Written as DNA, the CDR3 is TGCGCCAGCAGCCCACGACAGGGGACCAATGAGCAGTTCTTC. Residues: CASSPRQGTNEQFF.

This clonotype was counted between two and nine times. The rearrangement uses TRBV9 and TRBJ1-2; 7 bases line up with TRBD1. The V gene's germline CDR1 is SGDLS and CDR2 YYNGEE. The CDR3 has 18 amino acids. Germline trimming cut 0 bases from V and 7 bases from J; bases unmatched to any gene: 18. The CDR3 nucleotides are TGTGCCAGCAGCGTAGATTTGTTAGGGGGCGCAGGATCCGTTGGCTACACCTTC. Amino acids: CASSVDLLGGAGSVGYTF.

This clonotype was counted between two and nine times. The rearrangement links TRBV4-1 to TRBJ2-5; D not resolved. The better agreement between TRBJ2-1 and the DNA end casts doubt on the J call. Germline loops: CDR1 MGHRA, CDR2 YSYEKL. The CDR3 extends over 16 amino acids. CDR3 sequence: CASSQGSHRTYNEQFF. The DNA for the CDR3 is TGCGCCAGCAGCCAAGGGTCTCACAGAACGTACAATGAGCAGTTCTTC.

CDR3 region: CASSAEGGGAETQYF. For the CDR3, the DNA is TGTGCCAGCAGTGCCGAAGGGGGAGGGGCGGAGACCCAGTACTTC. The rearrangement joins TRBV25-1 to TRBJ2-5; a possible D gene is TRBD2 (7 bases). The length of the CDR3 is 15 residues. The V end was cut by 4 bases, the J end by 5 bases, with 17 bases between. In germline, CDR1 is MGHDK, CDR2 SYGVNS.

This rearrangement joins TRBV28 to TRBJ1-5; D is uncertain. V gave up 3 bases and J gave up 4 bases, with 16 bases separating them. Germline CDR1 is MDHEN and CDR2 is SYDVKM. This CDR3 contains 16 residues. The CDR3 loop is CASSFEMQRPNQPQHF. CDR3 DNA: TGTGCCAGCAGTTTCGAAATGCAGAGACCGAATCAGCCCCAGCATTTT.

The DNA of the CDR3 is TGTGCCAGCAGCTTAGCGGCAGGGGGAGGCTACGAGCAGTACTTC. Its protein is CASSLAAGGGYEQYF. The genes are TRBV7-2 and TRBJ2-5, with D perhaps matching TRBD1 (7 bases). The assigned J gene may be wrong: the sequence end matches TRBJ2-7 better. Germline V gene sequence: CDR1 SGHTA, CDR2 FQGNSA. This CDR3 spans 15 amino acids.

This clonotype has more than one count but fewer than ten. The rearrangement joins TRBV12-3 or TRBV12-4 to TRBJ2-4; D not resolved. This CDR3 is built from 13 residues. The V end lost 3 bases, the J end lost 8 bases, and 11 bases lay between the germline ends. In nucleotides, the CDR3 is TGTGCCAGCAGTTTTTGGGGTAACGACATTCAGTACTTC. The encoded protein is CASSFWGNDIQYF.

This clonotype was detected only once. Here the CDR3 DNA reads TGCAGCGTTGAAGGACAGGGGGCAACAGATACGCAGTATTTT. Translating gives CSVEGQGATDTQYF. This chain connects TRBV29-1 to TRBJ2-3; 10 bases map to TRBD1. J was trimmed by 3 bases and V by 1 base; bases with no gene match: 1. The CDR3 loop spans 14 amino acids. Germline CDR1 SQVTM, CDR2 ANQGSEA.

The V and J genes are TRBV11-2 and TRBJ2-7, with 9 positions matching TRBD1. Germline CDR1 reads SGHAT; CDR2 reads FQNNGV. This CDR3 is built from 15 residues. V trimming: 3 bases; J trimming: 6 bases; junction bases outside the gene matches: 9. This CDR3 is CASSFSGQGLLEQYF. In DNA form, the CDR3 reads TGTGCCAGCAGCTTTTCCGGACAGGGGTTACTCGAGCAGTACTTC.

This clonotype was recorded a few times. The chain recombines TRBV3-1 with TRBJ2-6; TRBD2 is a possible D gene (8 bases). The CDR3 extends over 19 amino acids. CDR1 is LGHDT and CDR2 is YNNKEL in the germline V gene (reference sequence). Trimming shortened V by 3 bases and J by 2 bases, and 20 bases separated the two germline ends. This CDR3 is CASSQLGRGPETGANVLTF. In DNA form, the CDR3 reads TGTGCCAGCAGCCAGCTCGGGAGGGGGCCAGAAACTGGGGCCAACGTCCTGACTTTC.

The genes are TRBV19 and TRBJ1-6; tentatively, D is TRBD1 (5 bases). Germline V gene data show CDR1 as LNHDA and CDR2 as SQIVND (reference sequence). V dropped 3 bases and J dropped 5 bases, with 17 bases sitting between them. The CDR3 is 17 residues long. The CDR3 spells CASSIMGGRLDNSPLHF. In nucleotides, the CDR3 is TGTGCCAGTAGTATTATGGGGGGACGTCTTGATAATTCACCCCTCCACTTT.

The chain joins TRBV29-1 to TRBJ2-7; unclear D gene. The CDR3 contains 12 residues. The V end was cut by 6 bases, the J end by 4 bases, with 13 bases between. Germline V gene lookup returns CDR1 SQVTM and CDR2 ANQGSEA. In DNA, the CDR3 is TGCAGCGTCTCAGGAGAGGTTTACGAGCAGTACTTC. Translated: CSVSGEVYEQYF.